Shown below are 17 T cell receptor beta chains from a single sample sequenced in a study of T cells in Graves' hyperthyroidism and ophthalmopathy. RNA transcripts yielded amplified TCR beta CDR3 regions. The study used the HTBI primer set for a first-round RT-PCR of the TCR CDR3. TCRdb reprocessed the multiplex PCR reads via MiXCR and lists one record per CDR3 protein. The table has about 380,000 distinct CDR3 sequences, approximately 18% seen once; the top ten hold 40%. The sample taken for sequencing was blood. These TCRs come from a man aged 18-30 years with Graves' ophthalmopathy.

The chain combines TRBV20-1 with TRBJ2-7; possible D gene TRBD2, 6 bases. The ends were cut back, 8 bases at V and 0 bases at J, with 17 bases in the middle. This CDR3 has 14 residues. Looked up from germline, CDR1 is DFQATT and CDR2 is SNEGSKA (reference sequence). CDR3 sequence: CSLHPGVFSYEQYF. The CDR3, as DNA: TGCAGTCTCCACCCGGGGGTTTTCTCCTACGAGCAGTACTTC.

This clonotype was counted ten times or more. The chain has TRBV6-1 and TRBJ2-7; the match to TRBD2 covers 9 bases. CDR3 length: 15 residues. The trim removed 4 bases at V and 1 base at J, leaving 5 bases unmatched. Germline-derived CDR1 and CDR2 are MNHNS and SASEGT. The CDR3 sequence: CASSGGGAYSYEQYF. The CDR3 DNA reads as TGTGCCAGCAGTGGCGGGGGGGCCTATTCCTACGAGCAGTACTTC.

This clonotype occurred many times. The chain is built from TRBV28 and TRBJ1-1, with D unresolved. Germline CDR1 and CDR2: MDHEN and SYDVKM. This CDR3 spans 13 amino acids. V lost 2 bases and J 10 bases, leaving 14 bases between the germline ends. Here the CDR3 DNA reads TGTGCCAGCAGTTTAAGGCTTTCTGAGGGAGCTTTCTTT. Translating it yields CASSLRLSEGAFF.

This clonotype was seen many times. The genes are TRBV11-2 and TRBJ1-2, with D unclear. The germline V gene encodes CDR1 SGHAT and CDR2 FQNNGV. This CDR3 has 12 residues. The ends were cut back, 0 bases at V and 5 bases at J, with 4 bases in the middle. CDR3 bases: TGTGCCAGCAGCTTAGAGCGGTATGGCTACACCTTC. As protein: CASSLERYGYTF.

With regard to this clonotype: A read error may be the cause here, since a much bigger clone is one base away. The chain employs TRBV6-2 or TRBV6-3 and TRBJ2-7; D unresolved. Germline CDR1 is MNHEY and CDR2 is SVGEGT. The CDR3 contains 12 residues. CDR3 loop: CANSWGLVEQYF. The DNA for the CDR3 is TGTGCCAACAGTTGGGGTCTGGTCGAGCAGTACTTC.

This clonotype showed up just a few times. V and J are TRBV9 and TRBJ1-1, with TRBD1 as a possible D gene (5 bases). The CDR3 has 15 residues. Trimming removed 4 bases from V and 0 bases from J, with 13 bases in between. CDR1 is SGDLS and CDR2 is YYNGEE in the germline V gene. DNA of the CDR3: TGTGCCAGCAGCCAATCGGGGGGGGTGAACACTGAAGCTTTCTTT. Protein sequence: CASSQSGGVNTEAFF.

At least ten counts were recorded for this clonotype. The chain employs TRBV12-3 or TRBV12-4 and TRBJ1-1; D remains ambiguous. CDR3 length equals 16 residues. Trimming took 7 bases from V and 0 from J, leaving 18 bases between them. For the CDR3, the DNA is TGTGCCAGCACCGGACTGTTTCCCTCTATGAACACTGAAGCTTTCTTT. Translating gives CASTGLFPSMNTEAFF.

This clonotype was seen ten or more times. The genes are TRBV11-2 and TRBJ2-5, with 10 bases lining up with TRBD2. Germline CDR1 is SGHAT and CDR2 is FQNNGV. Trimming took 1 base from V and 0 from J; bases not matched to a gene: 5. The CDR3 runs to 17 residues. The CDR3 coding sequence is TGTGCCAGCAGCTTAGTCCCTAGCGGGGGTTACCAAGAGACCCAGTACTTC. It encodes CASSLVPSGGYQETQYF. Complete variable domain (other parts from reference TRBV11-2 and TRBJ2-5): EAGVAQSPRYKIIEKRQSVAFWCNPISGHATLYWYQQILGQGPKLLIQFQNNGVVDDSQLPKDRFSAERLKGVDSTLKIQPAKLEDSAVYLCASSLVPSGGYQETQYFGPGTRLLVL.

This clonotype was seen a handful of times. V is TRBV28 and J is TRBJ2-7, with 8 nucleotides matching TRBD1. Germline CDR1 is MDHEN and CDR2 is SYDVKM. The CDR3 totals 15 residues. V shed 5 bases and J 3 bases; nucleotides not matched to a gene: 9. The CDR3 DNA sequence: TGTGCCAGCAGTCGCCCCGGGACAGGCGACTACGAGCAGTACTTC. As protein: CASSRPGTGDYEQYF. The full variable domain, with the rest looked up from reference TRBV28 and TRBJ2-7, is DVKVTQSSRYLVKRTGEKVFLECVQDMDHENMFWYRQDPGLGLRLIYFSYDVKMKEKGDIPEGYSVSREKKERFSLILESASTNQTSMYLCASSRPGTGDYEQYFGPGTRLTVT.

This clonotype turned up a few times. The chain is built from TRBV7-8 and TRBJ2-2, with a tentative D call TRBD2 (6 bases). Trimming stripped 2 bases from V and 6 bases from J, with 19 bases between. The CDR3 consists of 17 residues. The germline V gene encodes CDR1 SGHVS and CDR2 FQNEAQ. The CDR3 DNA is TGTGCCAGCAGCTTAAGGGGAGGTTCAGGGCTTCCCGGGGAGCTGTTTTTT. The encoded protein is CASSLRGGSGLPGELFF. Based on the CDR3 plus reference TRBV7-8 and TRBJ2-2, the full variable domain is GAGVSQSPRYKVAKRGQDVALRCDPISGHVSLFWYQQALGQGPEFLTYFQNEAQLDKSGLPSDRFFAERPEGSVSTLKIQRTQQEDSAVYLCASSLRGGSGLPGELFFGEGSRLTVL.

The V gene is TRBV9, the J gene TRBJ1-5, with D uncertain. V was pared by 4 bases and J by 5 bases, with 13 bases between. This CDR3 region has 14 residues. Germline V gives CDR1 SGDLS, CDR2 YYNGEE. For the CDR3, the DNA is TGTGCCAGCAGCACAGTCCCGGAATATCAGCCCCAGCATTTT. This codes for CASSTVPEYQPQHF.

In this sample, this clonotype turned up a few times. The gene calls are TRBV19 and TRBJ2-2, with D possibly TRBD2 on 5 matching bases. Trimming took 2 bases from V and 5 from J, leaving 12 bases between them. The CDR3 has 15 amino acids. The germline gives CDR1 LNHDA, CDR2 SQIVND (reference sequence). CDR3 region: CASSIIQTGTGELFF. CDR3 bases: TGTGCCAGTAGTATAATCCAGACGGGGACCGGGGAGCTGTTTTTT. The full variable domain, with the rest looked up from reference TRBV19 and TRBJ2-2, is DGGITQSPKYLFRKEGQNVTLSCEQNLNHDAMYWYRQDPGQGLRLIYYSQIVNDFQKGDIAEGYSVSREKKESFPLTVTSAQKNPTAFYLCASSIIQTGTGELFFGEGSRLTVL.

The chain has TRBV9 and TRBJ2-2; no clear D. Deletions cut 0 bases from V and 1 base from J, with 10 bases between. In germline, CDR1 is SGDLS, CDR2 YYNGEE. There are 16 residues in the CDR3. CDR3 sequence (DNA): TGTGCCAGCAGCGTAGCTACGCGACTGAACACCGGGGAGCTGTTTTTT. Its protein is CASSVATRLNTGELFF.

J is TRBJ2-5 and V is TRBV5-6; no clear D. The CDR3 has 14 residues. Per germline, CDR1 SGHDT and CDR2 YYEEEE. V lost 3 bases and J lost 2, with 11 bases in between. CDR3 bases: TGTGCCAGCAGCTCATACTGGAGTCAAGAGACCCAGTACTTC. Protein sequence: CASSSYWSQETQYF. Combining the CDR3 with reference TRBV5-6 and TRBJ2-5 gives the whole variable domain DAGVTQSPTHLIKTRGQQVTLRCSPKSGHDTVSWYQQALGQGPQFIFQYYEEEERQRGNFPDRFSGHQFPNYSSELNVNALLLGDSALYLCASSSYWSQETQYFGPGTRLLVL.

This clonotype was detected a few times. The genes are TRBV9 and TRBJ1-1; no definite D call. This CDR3 is 13 amino acids long. From germline, CDR1 is SGDLS and CDR2 YYNGEE. The ends were cut back, 0 bases at V and 4 bases at J, with 7 bases in the middle. The CDR3: CASSVGVSTEAFF. In nucleotides, the CDR3 is TGTGCCAGCAGCGTAGGTGTTAGCACTGAAGCTTTCTTT.

This clonotype has a handful of counts. This chain joins TRBV6-2 or TRBV6-3 and TRBJ2-2, with 8 bases that match TRBD2. CDR3 length: 15 amino acids. Germline V gene data show CDR1 as MNHEY and CDR2 as SVGEGT. V was pared by 2 bases and J by 2 bases, with 1 base of the junction left unmatched. CDR3 region: CASSYGLANTGELFF. As DNA, the CDR3 is TGTGCCAGCAGTTACGGACTAGCTAACACCGGGGAGCTGTTTTTT.

The chain has TRBV28 and TRBJ2-2; 8 bases map to TRBD1. CDR1 is MDHEN, CDR2 SYDVKM, per germline. The CDR3 covers 14 residues. The V gene end was trimmed by 5 bases and the J gene end by 4 bases; junction bases not matched to a gene: 3. The CDR3 DNA follows: TGTGCCAGCAGTCAGGACAGGGCCACCGGGGAGCTGTTTTTT. This codes for CASSQDRATGELFF.